This T cell receptor beta chain was captured in a study of spatial heterogeneity in lung cancer (dated by TCRdb to between 2018 and 2020). Notes on the research overall: The donors were fewer than 90 patients from the lung TRACERx cohort who had early-stage, untreated non-small cell lung cancer. Follow-up PBMC samples were sequenced whenever available, and the median time to follow-up was about 23 months after resection. Beta-chain transcripts were consistently detected in greater numbers than alpha-chain transcripts, which likely reflected higher beta-chain transcript abundance. In the raw uncorrected reads, each unique combination of TCR and UMI appeared more than ten times on average. In non-small cell lung cancer, the study made a quantitative comparison of TCR alpha and beta repertoires among multiple tumor regions, matched nontumor lung and blood. Nonsynonymous mutation counts, determined by whole-exome sequencing of tumor tissue, were related to features of the TCR repertoire. At surgery, both alpha and beta chains were TCR-sequenced in under 250 tumor regions, fewer than 80 matched nontumor lung samples and 50 to 60 PBMC samples.

The germline V gene (reference sequence) supplies CDR1 SGHAT and CDR2 FQDESV. V is clipped by 7 bases and J by 0 bases, and the sequence between their germline boundaries is 14 bases long. From the cysteine up to the phenylalanine, the CDR3 has a length of 15 residues. The read is trimmed to its CDR3 DNA, 45 bases read in frame from base 1. This clonotype was counted ten times or more. The clone's antigen remains unknown. The sample holds no much larger clone one base away, and base qualities are not on file. What the research found in general, with its limitations: Ubiquitous expanded tumor TCRs were found in blood more often at tumor resection than at routine follow-up. Only around 15 patients were included in comparisons of baseline and follow-up blood repertoires. Confirming at a functional level the hypothesis that regional TCRs recognize regional mutations was considered to require additional single-cell paired TCR alpha and beta sequencing.

Read against the paper, the sample's time point label means: blood at routine non-recurrence follow-up after resection. Whole RNA extracted from tumor and nontumor lung tissue, or from cryopreserved PBMC samples, was used for TCR sequencing without cell sorting. A patient was chosen for TCR sequencing only when enough RNA was available from at least two tumor regions. The method behind the library was 5' RACE. The sequencer listed for this sample is NextSeq 500. In the TCR library protocol, a unique molecular identifier was attached to each TCR cDNA molecule so that PCR and sequencing errors could be corrected. In the paper's pipeline: Decombinator tools were used for TCR identification, UMI-based error correction and CDR3 extraction. Expanded TCRs were defined as those above a frequency of 2 per 1,000, corresponding to the top 1% of the tumor frequency distribution. Each repertoire was subsampled 100 times to 5,000 TCRs, after which Renyi diversity was computed with the R vegan package. CDR3 similarity networks were built from amino acid triplet string-kernel similarity, with CDR3s being connected when pairwise similarity was above 0.82. TCRdb handled the public reads itself, with Q25 trimming in fastp and clone calling in MiXCR, and kept productive beta chains. Each entry is one CDR3 protein sequence, shown with its most common DNA and genes. TCRdb's processing, not the authors', yielded these V and J calls. This sample holds some 110,000 distinct CDR3 sequences; over 9% were observed only once. 15% to 20% of the sample is held by the ten biggest clonotypes.

The sequences come from PBMCs, collected at follow-up. The sequence is built from TRBV11-1 and TRBJ2-3; no D gene is confidently identified. The TCR sequence derives from a male donor with early-stage non-small cell lung cancer. The DNA is as follows: TGTGCCAGCACCGTGCTACCGTCTAGCACAGATACGCAGTATTTT. This sequence encodes CASTVLPSSTDTQYF.